Presented here are 5 T cell receptor beta chains from one specimen sequenced in a study of blood T cell repertoires in COVID-19. Sequenced by immunoSEQ multiplex PCR; TCRdb stores in-frame clones only, minus some. The profile covers 300,000 to 350,000 clones, with 80% to 90% appearing a single time and roughly 4.2% taken by the ten largest. Sequencing was carried out using PBMCs or T cells enriched from blood (not recorded which). The origin of the receptors is a woman aged 40-49 years with acute COVID-19.

The rearrangement uses TRBV2 and TRBJ1-6, with D perhaps TRBD1 (5 bases). The CDR3 extends over 15 amino acids. Germline CDR1 is SNHLY and CDR2 is FYNNEI. Trimming took off 1 base at V and 9 bases at J, with 13 bases between the two ends. For the CDR3, the DNA is TGTGCCAGCAGTGAAGGGGGCATGAAAGGTTCACCCCTCCACTTT. Amino acids: CASSEGGMKGSPLHF.

The gene calls are TRBV2 and TRBJ1-3; maybe TRBD1 (6 bases). This CDR3 has 14 amino acids. V lost 6 bases and J lost 9, with 18 bases in between. Germline V gives CDR1 SNHLY, CDR2 FYNNEI. CDR3 protein: CASSANPTGSTIYF. The CDR3 DNA follows: TGTGCCAGCAGCGCTAACCCGACAGGATCCACCATATATTTT.

As to this clone: Other DNA sequences from this sample encode an identical CDR3 as well. Here the CDR3 reads CASSPLSTDTQYF. As DNA, the CDR3 is TGTGCCAGCTCACCTCTCAGCACAGATACGCAGTATTTT. This sequence joins TRBV18 and TRBJ2-3; D gene uncertain. The V gene lost 3 bases and the J gene lost 0 bases, with 4 bases spanning the gap. Germline V gene sequence: CDR1 KGHSH, CDR2 LQKENI. The CDR3 consists of 13 residues.

This sequence joins TRBV21-1 and TRBJ2-2; the table's D call TRBD2 went unverified against the DNA. TRBV21-1 is assigned pseudogene status. The CDR3 contains 20 residues. CDR3 protein: CASSSNSGLAATQNTGELFF. In nucleotides, the CDR3 is TGTGCCAGCAGCTCTAACTCGGGACTAGCGGCAACACAAAACACCGGGGAGCTGTTTTTT.

The chain employs TRBV9 and TRBJ2-2, with TRBD1 as a possible D gene (5 bases). CDR3 length: 16 residues. Germline CDR1 reads SGDLS; CDR2 reads YYNGEE. Trimming removed 4 bases from V and 0 bases from J, with 13 bases in between. CDR3 DNA: TGTGCCAGCAGCCCCCTAGACAGACCGAACACCGGGGAGCTGTTTTTT. Its translation: CASSPLDRPNTGELFF.